These 29 T cell receptor beta chains came from one sample sequenced in a study of blood T cell repertoires in COVID-19. Sequencing used immunoSEQ multiplex PCR; TCRdb keeps in-frame clones, though not all of them. The sample shows some 150,000 clones, over 70% of them seen only once. The source material was peripheral blood. The source is a human donor in a cohort sampled during active COVID-19.

The gene calls are TRBV7-9 and TRBJ2-1, with D perhaps matching TRBD2 (6 bases). The V end was cut by 8 bases, the J end by 6 bases, with 17 bases between. The germline V gene encodes CDR1 SEHNR and CDR2 FQNEAQ (reference sequence). CDR3 length: 14 residues. The CDR3 here is CASGFSGNSNEQFF. The CDR3, as DNA: TGTGCCAGCGGATTTAGCGGAAACTCCAATGAGCAGTTCTTC.

The chain links TRBV6-5 to TRBJ2-1; 7 bases are shared with TRBD1. This CDR3 spans 13 amino acids. The J segment lost 2 bases and the V segment lost 8 bases, leaving 3 bases of the junction unmatched. Germline CDR1 is MNHEY and CDR2 is SVGAGI. CDR3 nucleotide sequence: TGTGCCAGCTGGGGACAGACCTACAATGAGCAGTTCTTC. This encodes CASWGQTYNEQFF.

The CDR3 region has the DNA TGTGCCAGCAGCCCCGCCGGACAGAATTTTCATGGCTACACCTTC. Translated, it gives CASSPAGQNFHGYTF. The V gene is TRBV11-3, the J gene TRBJ1-2, with D tentatively TRBD1 (6 bases). Germline CDR1 is SGHNT and CDR2 is YENEEA. The CDR3 totals 15 residues. V was trimmed by 5 bases and J by 6 bases, leaving 19 bases between them.

J is TRBJ2-5 and V is TRBV12-3 or TRBV12-4; a weak D match, TRBD2 (5 bases). Trimming removed 3 bases from V and 3 bases from J, with 8 bases in between. The CDR3 covers 13 residues. The CDR3: CASSFGGKETQYF. In DNA, the CDR3 is TGTGCCAGCAGTTTTGGAGGTAAAGAGACCCAGTACTTC.

Only a few counts were recorded for this clone. V is TRBV19 and J is TRBJ2-5, with D possibly being TRBD2 (6 bases). The CDR3 loop spans 14 amino acids. Germline CDR1 and CDR2: LNHDA and SQIVND (reference sequence). Trimming removed 5 bases from V and 5 bases from J, with 15 bases in between. CDR3 sequence: CASSDFSGSETQYF. CDR3 sequence (DNA): TGTGCCAGTAGTGATTTTAGCGGTAGTGAGACCCAGTACTTC.

This chain uses TRBV19 with TRBJ1-3; 7 bases map to TRBD1. Per germline, CDR1 LNHDA and CDR2 SQIVND (reference sequence). The CDR3 sequence is 14 residues long. The trim removed 3 bases at V and 4 bases at J, leaving 3 bases unmatched. As DNA, the CDR3 is TGTGCCAGTAGTATTACAGGGGACGGAAACACCATATATTTT. This codes for CASSITGDGNTIYF.

The chain links TRBV20-1 to TRBJ2-3, with a tentative D call TRBD2 (7 bases). Looked up from germline, CDR1 is DFQATT and CDR2 is SNEGSKA (reference sequence). Trimming shortened V by 3 bases and J by 2 bases, and 12 bases separated the two germline ends. This CDR3 is 14 amino acids long. The CDR3 region is CSASFGGPTDTQYF. The CDR3 coding sequence is TGCAGTGCTAGTTTCGGGGGGCCCACAGATACGCAGTATTTT.

The CDR3 protein is CASSRTGLEEQFF. The CDR3, as DNA: TGTGCCAGCAGTCGGACAGGGCTTGAGGAGCAGTTCTTC. The genes are TRBV28 and TRBJ2-1; 8 bases are shared with TRBD1. V lost 5 bases to trimming and J lost 10 bases; unmatched junction nucleotides: 7. The CDR3 covers 13 residues. Germline CDR1 is MDHEN and CDR2 is SYDVKM.

V gene TRBV3-1 (or the pseudogene TRBV3-2) combines with J gene TRBJ2-4, with no clear D. The CDR3 covers 16 residues. The ends were cut back, 8 bases at V and 0 bases at J, with 17 bases in the middle. Germline V lookup: CDR1 LGHDT, CDR2 YNNKEL (reference sequence). This CDR3 is CASLTPRGLAKNIQYF. The CDR3 bases are TGTGCCAGCCTGACTCCACGCGGTCTAGCCAAAAACATTCAGTACTTC.

The chain links TRBV6-2 or TRBV6-3 to TRBJ2-1, with TRBD2 identical over 10 bases. V dropped 4 bases and J dropped 6; count of bases not matched to a gene: 6. The CDR3 loop spans 15 amino acids. Germline V lookup: CDR1 MNHEY, CDR2 SVGEGT. As DNA, the CDR3 is TGTGCCAGCAGTTTCCTAGCGGGAGAGGGCAATGAGCAGTTCTTC. It specifies CASSFLAGEGNEQFF.

Only one count was recorded for this clone. The chain has TRBV5-5 and TRBJ1-2, with a tentative D call TRBD1 (5 bases). The CDR3 is 14 residues long. Germline CDR1 SGHKS, CDR2 YYEKEE (reference sequence). The ends were cut back, 1 base at V and 2 bases at J, with 9 bases in the middle. Here the CDR3 DNA reads TGTGCCAGCAGCTTGAGCTCAGGGAACTATGGCTACACCTTC. It yields the protein CASSLSSGNYGYTF. Drawing the rest from reference TRBV5-5 and TRBJ1-2, the complete variable domain is DAGVTQSPTHLIKTRGQQVTLRCSPISGHKSVSWYQQVLGQGPQFIFQYYEKEERGRGNFPDRFSARQFPNYSSELNVNALLLGDSALYLCASSLSSGNYGYTFGSGTRLTVV.

The chain has TRBV11-3 and TRBJ1-1; the D gene is possibly TRBD1 (6 bases). Germline CDR1 SGHNT, CDR2 YENEEA. Trimming pared 8 bases from V and 1 base from J, leaving 14 bases between. The CDR3 sequence is 14 residues long. Here the CDR3 DNA reads TGTGCCAGCGATACAGGGAAGACGAACACTGAAGCTTTCTTT. Protein product: CASDTGKTNTEAFF.

The CDR3 loop is CASSKVPGGPGTDTQYF. CDR3 sequence (DNA): TGTGCCAGCAGCAAAGTTCCGGGAGGGCCTGGCACAGATACGCAGTATTTT. The J gene is TRBJ2-3, the V gene TRBV21-1; the table's TRBD2 call for D was not verified on the DNA. TRBV21-1 is a listed pseudogene. The CDR3 runs 17 residues.

The CDR3 bases are TGTGCCAGCAGCGTAGACAAGGGGAACGAAGCTTTCTTT. Translation gives CASSVDKGNEAFF. The V gene is TRBV9, the J gene TRBJ1-1; weak D call: TRBD1 (5 bases). Trimming removed 0 bases from V and 8 bases from J, with 11 bases in between. The germline V gene has CDR1 SGDLS and CDR2 YYNGEE. The CDR3 is 13 residues long. Full variable domain (rest looked up from reference TRBV9 and TRBJ1-1): DSGVTQTPKHLITATGQRVTLRCSPRSGDLSVYWYQQSLDQGLQFLIQYYNGEERAKGNILERFSAQQFPDLHSELNLSSLELGDSALYFCASSVDKGNEAFFGQGTRLTVV.

The chain uses TRBV5-6 and TRBJ1-4, with a possible D match to TRBD1 (5 bases). This CDR3 is 15 amino acids long. Germline values: CDR1 SGHDT, CDR2 YYEEEE. The V end was cut by 2 bases, the J end by 0 bases, with 8 bases between. CDR3 residues: CASSFRVTTNEKLFF. As DNA, the CDR3 is TGTGCCAGCAGCTTCAGGGTGACAACTAATGAAAAACTGTTTTTT.

This chain uses TRBV25-1 with TRBJ1-5; D uncertain. Germline V CDR1 and CDR2: MGHDK, SYGVNS. V was pared by 6 bases and J by 2 bases, with 11 bases between. This CDR3 comprises 14 residues. CDR3 amino acids: CASSDDTGNQPQHF. CDR3 DNA sequence: TGTGCCAGCAGCGACGACACTGGCAATCAGCCCCAGCATTTT.

This chain links TRBV7-7 with TRBJ2-1; D possibly corresponds to TRBD1 (6 bases). The CDR3 contains 17 residues. The V end was cut by 0 bases, the J end by 3 bases, with 15 bases between. CDR1 is SSHAT, CDR2 FNYEAQ, per germline (reference sequence). The CDR3 coding sequence is TGTGCCAGCAGCTTAGCTGTAGGAGAACAGGGCTACAATGAGCAGTTCTTC. Protein sequence: CASSLAVGEQGYNEQFF.

The chain combines TRBV9 with TRBJ1-1, with TRBD1 identical over 7 bases. The junction had 5 bases not matched to a gene; V was cut back by 3 bases and J by 6 bases. This CDR3 contains 13 residues. Germline V gives CDR1 SGDLS, CDR2 YYNGEE. The CDR3 bases are TGTGCCAGCAGCGGCGGGACAGCCCCTGAAGCTTTCTTT. Its translation is CASSGGTAPEAFF.

This clone was observed a single time. The CDR3 loop reads CASSPGTDTNYGYTF. CDR3 DNA sequence: TGTGCCAGTAGCCCCGGGACAGATACTAACTATGGCTACACCTTC. J is TRBJ1-2 and V is TRBV19, with TRBD1 identical over 7 bases. CDR3 length equals 15 residues. Germline V lookup: CDR1 LNHDA, CDR2 SQIVND (reference sequence). Unmatched junction bases numbered 7, after V lost 6 bases and J lost 0 bases. The full variable domain, rest sourced from reference TRBV19 and TRBJ1-2, is DGGITQSPKYLFRKEGQNVTLSCEQNLNHDAMYWYRQDPGQGLRLIYYSQIVNDFQKGDIAEGYSVSREKKESFPLTVTSAQKNPTAFYLCASSPGTDTNYGYTFGSGTRLTVV.

On this clone itself: Within the sample, other DNA sequences also encode this same CDR3. The chain recombines TRBV18 with TRBJ1-1; 8 bases agree with TRBD1. After removal of 3 bases from V and 0 bases from J, the junction contained 0 bases not matched to a gene. Germline values: CDR1 KGHSH, CDR2 LQKENI. The length of the CDR3 is 14 residues. CDR3 region: CASSPTGVNTEAFF. CDR3 sequence (DNA): TGTGCCAGCTCACCGACAGGGGTGAACACTGAAGCTTTCTTT.

This rearrangement joins TRBV7-2 to TRBJ1-2; 7 bases align to TRBD1. V lost 3 bases, J lost 6 bases, and 10 bases stayed unmatched. Germline V gene data show CDR1 as SGHTA and CDR2 as FQGNSA. The CDR3 is 15 amino acids. The CDR3 bases are TGTGCCAGCAGCTTGACAACAGGGGCTGTGCATGGCTACACCTTC. It encodes CASSLTTGAVHGYTF. Filled out from reference TRBV7-2 and TRBJ1-2, the complete variable domain reads GAGVSQSPSNKVTEKGKDVELRCDPISGHTALYWYRQSLGQGLEFLIYFQGNSAPDKSGLPSDRFSAERTGGSVSTLTIQRTQQEDSAVYLCASSLTTGAVHGYTFGSGTRLTVV.

The chain joins TRBV7-8 to TRBJ2-1; TRBD1 matches at 7 bases. Germline V lookup: CDR1 SGHVS, CDR2 FQNEAQ. The ends lost 10 bases at V and 9 bases at J; junction bases unmatched: 12. The CDR3 loop spans 13 amino acids. The CDR3 spells CATDRVTGGEQFF. CDR3 bases: TGTGCCACCGACAGGGTCACCGGTGGTGAGCAGTTCTTC.

This clone was seen a few times. This rearrangement joins TRBV6-5 to TRBJ2-7; 7 bases are shared with TRBD1. The CDR3 covers 16 residues. Germline values: CDR1 MNHEY, CDR2 SVGAGI. The ends lost 0 bases at V and 0 bases at J; junction bases unmatched: 5. The CDR3 here is CASSYSRDSISYEQYF. The DNA for the CDR3 is TGTGCCAGCAGTTACTCGAGGGACAGCATCTCCTACGAGCAGTACTTC.

The chain recombines TRBV5-6 with TRBJ2-7, with D tentatively TRBD1 (5 bases). The CDR3 runs 14 residues. Deletions cut 0 bases from V and 2 bases from J, with 9 bases between. CDR1 is SGHDT, CDR2 YYEEEE, per germline. CDR3 region: CASSLEGAAYEQYF. CDR3 DNA: TGTGCCAGCAGCTTGGAAGGGGCGGCCTACGAGCAGTACTTC.

The CDR3, as DNA: TGTGCCAGCTCACCATCTAGCCGGACTCCACCCTACGAGCAGTACTTC. It translates to CASSPSSRTPPYEQYF. The chain links TRBV18 to TRBJ2-7; weak D call: TRBD2 (5 bases). This CDR3 has 16 residues. V lost 2 bases to trimming and J lost 2 bases, with 16 bases between them. Germline V gene sequence: CDR1 KGHSH, CDR2 LQKENI.

A note on this clone: In the same sample, other DNA sequences code for this CDR3. CDR3 sequence: CASSLGSSGNTIYF. In DNA, the CDR3 is TGCGCCAGCAGCTTGGGCAGCTCTGGAAACACCATATATTTT. V and J are TRBV5-1 and TRBJ1-3; D call uncertain. Trimming pared 0 bases from V and 0 bases from J, leaving 4 bases between. The CDR3 runs to 14 residues. CDR1 and CDR2 from the germline V gene are SGHRS and YFSETQ.

The chain has TRBV5-8 and TRBJ2-2; D is perhaps TRBD1 (5 bases). This CDR3 spans 15 amino acids. Germline values: CDR1 SGHTS, CDR2 YDEGEE. Trimming pared 0 bases from V and 1 base from J, leaving 7 bases between. The CDR3 sequence is CASSLDRRNTGELFF. The CDR3 nucleotides are TGTGCCAGCAGCTTGGACAGGAGGAACACCGGGGAGCTGTTTTTT.

The chain uses TRBV12-3 or TRBV12-4 and TRBJ1-5; 7 positions match TRBD1. The CDR3 contains 12 residues. V shed 5 bases and J 7 bases; nucleotides not matched to a gene: 2. The CDR3 bases are TGTGCCAGCAGTCAAGGGGGCCAGCCCCAGCATTTT. Protein: CASSQGGQPQHF.

This chain links TRBV11-3 with TRBJ2-1, with 9 positions matching TRBD1. Germline trimming cut 5 bases from V and 4 bases from J; bases unmatched to any gene: 6. Germline V gene data show CDR1 as SGHNT and CDR2 as YENEEA. The CDR3 length is 15 residues. The CDR3 reads CASSLQGAEYNEQFF. CDR3 sequence (DNA): TGTGCCAGCAGCCTACAGGGGGCTGAGTACAATGAGCAGTTCTTC.